This T cell receptor beta chain comes out of a study of cytomegalovirus exposure and HLA in healthy donors. In the PCR, 60 Vbeta and 13 Jbeta primers were used. Data came from immunoSEQ multiplex PCR; TCRdb stores just in-frame clones and leaves some out. The data contain about 140,000 clones, around 72% of them singletons. General study findings and limits: Among donors in an Asian-associated ancestry cluster, a later analysis reportedly found fewer N-insertions than the approximately 700-donor mean.

Of note for this clone: Its antigen is not known.

The germline V gene encodes CDR1 MNHEY and CDR2 SVGAGI. The CDR3 has 16 amino acids. Trimming shortened V by 4 bases and J by 2 bases, and 15 bases separated the two germline ends. The chain carries TRBV6-5 and TRBJ2-1, with a possible D match to TRBD1 (6 bases). The sequence was collected from a man between 35 and 55 years old in good health and CMV-seronegative. Sequencing was done on a sample of PBMCs. The CDR3 is CASSFGSGVAYNEQFF. CDR3 in DNA: TGTGCCAGCAGTTTTGGGTCAGGGGTTGCCTACAATGAGCAGTTCTTC.